This TCR beta chain was retrieved from a study of shared clonotypes between healthy human individuals. Genomic DNA from each subset was divided evenly over several immunoSEQ plates. Libraries were prepared by immunoSEQ multiplex PCR; TCRdb keeps only in-frame clonotypes and omits some of them. The table includes around 2.3 million clones, roughly 95% detected once. With regard to this clone: Other DNA sequences from this sample encode an identical CDR3 as well.

Subsets obtained from CD4+ cells comprised CD45RA+ naive and CD45RA-negative memory cells. Trimming took 10 bases from V and 2 from J; bases not matched to a gene: 4. Germline CDR1 ENHRY, CDR2 SYGVKD. This CDR3 has 12 amino acids. V usage is TRBV10-3 and J usage is TRBJ2-5; 7 nucleotides agree with TRBD1. The TCR sequence derives from a young man in good health. Material for sequencing was naive CD4+ T cells sorted from blood. The subset is: CD45RA+ positively selected. The CDR3 sequence: CASRDSQETQYF. As DNA, the CDR3 is TGTGCCAGCCGGGACAGTCAAGAGACCCAGTACTTC.